This paragraph reports one TCR beta chain. Its antigen remains unknown. Researchers ran the PCR with 60 Vbeta and 13 Jbeta primers. Assay used: immunoSEQ multiplex PCR; TCRdb lists only in-frame clones, some missing. The data contain about 70,000 clones, 85% to 90% of them singletons. The source of the sample is a study of cytomegalovirus exposure and HLA in healthy donors. In the study overall: Sequencing of some 200 million T cells in an earlier analysis found 95 million to 120 million unique TCR beta sequences.

Study-wide results and limits: In vitro work confirmed that a few CMV-associated chains recognize CMV antigens. Upon later analysis, HLA-associated TCR beta chains proved more clonally expanded than other, equally common chains.

Sequencing used PBMCs. The receptor comes from a young woman in good health and CMV-seropositive.

The CDR3 DNA reads TGTGCCATCAGTGAGTCGATCTCGAGGATGGGAGCCAAAAACATTCAGTACTTC. Encoded protein: CAISESISRMGAKNIQYF. This chain uses TRBV10-3 with TRBJ2-4, with D uncertain. The V and J ends lost 0 bases and 0 bases respectively, with 15 bases between them. This CDR3 region has 18 residues. Per the germline V gene, CDR1 is ENHRY and CDR2 is SYGVKD.